Presented here are 10 T cell receptor beta chains from one specimen sequenced in a study of T cell changes during pregnancy in multiple sclerosis. Profiling relied on immunoSEQ multiplex PCR, and the TCRdb table lists in-frame clones only, not all of them. The sample carries approximately 17,000 clones, almost 96% recorded once. The specimen was peripheral blood, collected in the third trimester of pregnancy. The receptors come from a female donor with multiple sclerosis, enrolled in a pregnancy study.

The V call is TRBV7-9, the J call TRBJ1-1, with a tentative D call TRBD1 (5 bases). The ends were cut back, 4 bases at V and 3 bases at J, with 6 bases in the middle. The CDR3 totals 12 residues. Germline V gene lookup returns CDR1 SEHNR and CDR2 FQNEAQ (reference sequence). The CDR3 region is CASSSTDTEAFF. The CDR3 nucleotides read TGTGCCAGCAGCTCGACAGACACTGAAGCTTTCTTT.

A single count supports this clone. This chain links TRBV4-2 with TRBJ2-2; TRBD2 matches 8 bases. CDR3 length: 18 amino acids. Germline loops: CDR1 LGHNA, CDR2 YNFKEQ. The trim removed 7 bases at V and 4 bases at J, leaving 17 bases unmatched. The CDR3 nucleotides read TGTGCCAGCAACCCCCCGGGTTCGGGGCTAGCGGGCACCGGGGAGCTGTTTTTT. The encoded protein is CASNPPGSGLAGTGELFF.

The chain uses TRBV6-1 and TRBJ2-4; D may be TRBD2 (7 bases). CDR3 size: 16 residues. Trimming removed 4 bases at V and 0 bases at J, with 13 bases between. CDR1 and CDR2 (germline): MNHNS, SASEGT. CDR3 sequence (DNA): TGTGCCAGCAGTGGCATTAGGGGGGGAGCCAAAAACATTCAGTACTTC. This gives the protein CASSGIRGGAKNIQYF.

This chain uses TRBV13 with TRBJ2-3, with 8 bases fitting TRBD1. This CDR3 contains 14 residues. Unmatched junction bases numbered 3, after V lost 6 bases and J lost 1 base. Per germline, CDR1 PRHDT and CDR2 FYEKMQ (reference sequence). The CDR3 here is CASRKTGGTDTQYF. CDR3 nucleotides: TGTGCCAGCAGAAAGACAGGGGGCACAGATACGCAGTATTTT.

The chain carries TRBV28 and TRBJ2-5; possibly TRBD2 for D (5 bases). The CDR3 length is 15 residues. Germline V gene sequence: CDR1 MDHEN, CDR2 SYDVKM. The V gene lost 3 bases and the J gene lost 4 bases, with 15 bases spanning the gap. In DNA form, the CDR3 reads TGTGCCAGCAGTTTCAGCGAGAGGGATTCAGAGACCCAGTACTTC. Protein: CASSFSERDSETQYF.

V and J are TRBV6-1 and TRBJ1-3; 8 bases map to TRBD1. The CDR3 is 14 residues long. Looked up from germline, CDR1 is MNHNS and CDR2 is SASEGT. J was trimmed by 3 bases and V by 5 bases; bases with no gene match: 3. This chain's CDR3 is CASSSGGFGNTIYF. As DNA, the CDR3 is TGTGCCAGCAGTTCAGGGGGCTTTGGAAACACCATATATTTT.

This clone was observed a single time. The chain joins TRBV2 to TRBJ1-4; TRBD1 matches at 9 bases. Germline V gene lookup returns CDR1 SNHLY and CDR2 FYNNEI. The CDR3 is 14 residues long. The V segment lost 8 bases and the J segment 8 bases; nucleotides outside the gene matches: 9. CDR3 sequence: CASCRGQGYEKLFF. The DNA for the CDR3 is TGTGCCAGCTGTCGAGGACAGGGGTACGAAAAACTGTTTTTT.

This chain joins TRBV7-3 and TRBJ2-3, with D possibly TRBD2 on 6 matching bases. Germline CDR1 reads SGHTA; CDR2 reads FQGTGA. The CDR3 loop spans 15 amino acids. With 1 base removed from V and 3 bases from J, the gap between germline ends came to 11 bases. Here the CDR3 reads CASSLIPGTTDTQYF. CDR3 coding DNA: TGTGCCAGCAGCTTAATCCCCGGGACTACAGATACGCAGTATTTT.

J is TRBJ2-1 and V is TRBV15; possible D gene TRBD1, 6 bases. V was pared by 6 bases and J by 0 bases, with 12 bases between. CDR1 and CDR2 (germline): LNHNV, YYDKDF (reference sequence). The CDR3 is 15 residues long. The CDR3 DNA follows: TGTGCCACCAGGACCTTGGACAGCTCCTACAATGAGCAGTTCTTC. Amino acids: CATRTLDSSYNEQFF.

This clone was recorded only once. This rearrangement joins TRBV2 to TRBJ2-2; D is perhaps TRBD1 (5 bases). The V gene's germline CDR1 is SNHLY and CDR2 FYNNEI. V lost 4 bases and J lost 6, with 15 bases in between. CDR3 length: 15 amino acids. This CDR3 reads CASSGGRVLPGELFF. CDR3 DNA: TGTGCCAGCAGTGGGGGCAGGGTCCTCCCCGGGGAGCTGTTTTTT.